This T cell receptor beta chain originates from a study of blood T cell repertoires in COVID-19. Study at large: Samples representing acute and convalescent COVID-19 were sourced from the United States, Italy and Spain. The cDNA or gDNA used as material had been derived from T cells, B-cell-depleted T cells, or PBMCs.

Germline CDR1 reads SGHTA; CDR2 reads FQGNSA. CDR3 size: 16 residues. The J segment lost 7 bases and the V segment lost 1 base, leaving 10 bases of the junction unmatched. TCRdb's table, derived via immunoSEQ multiplex PCR, lists solely in-frame clones and lacks some. The sample shows 130,000 or so clones, roughly four fifths of them seen only once. V usage is TRBV7-2 and J usage is TRBJ1-5, with 7 bases identical to TRBD1. Sample: PBMCs or T cells enriched from blood (not recorded which). This TCR was sampled from a man in his fifties who had recovered from COVID-19. DNA for the CDR3: TGTGCCAGCAGCTTAGGAGGAGGGGGCGTTGGCCAGCCCCAGCATTTT. Protein product: CASSLGGGGVGQPQHF.